This is a list of T cell receptor beta chains from one sample in a study of shared clonotypes between healthy human individuals. Clones were sequenced by immunoSEQ multiplex PCR, and TCRdb holds only the in-frame ones, with some missing. This table holds 2 million to 2.5 million clones, around 92% found once. The material sequenced was naive CD4+ T cells from PBMCs. These receptor sequences come from a young man in good health. Some clones in this sample may be carry-over from other donors' samples. CDR3s include the opening cysteine and the closing phenylalanine or tryptophan. The D gene is left open where the match is weak. Only some rows state a clone size, as once, few, many or a class for expanded clones.

CDR3aa | CDR3nt | v_gene | d_gene | j_gene | len | abundance
CASSEPGRDGNTIYF | TGTGCCAGCAGCGAGCCCGGACGGGACGGAAACACCATATATTTT | TRBV9 | NA | TRBJ1-3 | 15 | NA
CASGRQGFNEKLFF | TGTGCCAGCGGTAGACAAGGTTTTAATGAAAAACTGTTTTTT | TRBV6-6 | NA | TRBJ1-4 | 14 | NA
CASSEPGSGRGYEQFF | TGTGCCAGTAGCGAACCAGGTAGCGGGAGAGGATATGAGCAGTTCTTC | TRBV19 | TRBD2 | TRBJ2-1 | 16 | NA
CASSQDHGRGSRETQYF | TGCGCCAGCAGCCAAGATCATGGGCGCGGGAGTAGGGAGACCCAGTACTTC | TRBV4-3 | TRBD2 | TRBJ2-5 | 17 | once
CASSEPGRSTEQFF | TGCGCCAGCAGTGAACCGGGCCGCAGCACTGAGCAGTTCTTC | TRBV10-1 | NA | TRBJ2-1 | 14 | NA
CASGGGGTDTQYF | TGTGCCAGCGGCGGGGGGGGGACAGATACGCAGTATTTT | TRBV27 | TRBD2 | TRBJ2-3 | 13 | NA
CASSQDRLAGAGGHYNEQFF | TGTGCCAGCAGCCAAGATCGTCTAGCGGGAGCCGGGGGCCATTACAATGAGCAGTTCTTC | TRBV4-2 | TRBD2 | TRBJ2-1 | 20 | NA
CASSRDREYEQYF | TGTGCCAGCAGCCGGGACAGGGAGTACGAGCAGTACTTC | TRBV19 | TRBD1 | TRBJ2-7 | 13 | NA
CASSQRLTSTDTQYF | TGTGCCAGCAGCCAACGTCTGACTAGCACAGATACGCAGTATTTT | TRBV14 | NA | TRBJ2-3 | 15 | NA
CASRGLGEQYF | TGTGCCAGCAGGGGGCTAGGCGAGCAGTACTTC | TRBV27 | NA | TRBJ2-7 | 11 | NA
CASSWVRGGVTEAFF | TGTGCCAGCAGCTGGGTTCGCGGTGGGGTCACTGAAGCTTTCTTT | TRBV6-1 | NA | TRBJ1-1 | 15 | NA
CASSQDRGDTQYF | TGCGCCAGCAGCCAAGATCGGGGAGATACGCAGTATTTT | TRBV4-1 | NA | TRBJ2-3 | 13 | NA
CASSFYRTDTQYF | TGTGCCAGCAGCTTTTACCGGACAGATACGCAGTATTTT | TRBV7-6 | NA | TRBJ2-3 | 13 | NA
CASSFGAYEQYF | TGTGCCAGCAGCTTTGGGGCCTACGAGCAGTACTTC | TRBV7-8 | NA | TRBJ2-7 | 12 | once
CASSLGGKTQYF | TGTGCCAGCAGTTTAGGGGGGAAGACCCAGTACTTC | TRBV28 | NA | TRBJ2-5 | 12 | NA
CASSIRAEAFF | TGTGCCAGTAGTATAAGGGCTGAAGCTTTCTTT | TRBV19 | NA | TRBJ1-1 | 11 | NA
CASSTQGTWETQYF | TGTGCCAGCAGCACCCAGGGCACTTGGGAGACCCAGTACTTC | TRBV21-1 | NA | TRBJ2-5 | 14 | NA
CASSTGTGGWVEQFF | TGTGCCAGCAGTACCGGGACAGGGGGCTGGGTTGAGCAGTTCTTC | TRBV27 | TRBD1 | TRBJ2-1 | 15 | NA
CASSLTIYSGANVLTF | TGTGCCAGCAGCTTAACCATCTACTCTGGGGCCAACGTCCTGACTTTC | TRBV7-6 | NA | TRBJ2-6 | 16 | NA
CASRRGGEGDYGYTF | TGTGCCAGCCGGAGGGGCGGGGAGGGAGACTATGGCTACACCTTC | TRBV7-9 | NA | TRBJ1-2 | 15 | NA
CASRGRNHEQYF | TGTGCCAGCAGGGGGAGGAACCACGAGCAGTACTTC | TRBV6-5 | NA | TRBJ2-7 | 12 | NA
CASSFEMGTQYF | TGTGCCAGCAGCTTTGAGATGGGGACCCAGTACTTC | TRBV7-2 | NA | TRBJ2-5 | 12 | NA
CASSRDYNSGNTIYF | TGTGCCAGCAGCCGCGACTACAACTCTGGAAACACCATATATTTT | TRBV5-8 | NA | TRBJ1-3 | 15 | once
CASSETGRGYTF | TGTGCCAGCAGTGAAACAGGCCGTGGCTACACCTTC | TRBV2 | NA | TRBJ1-2 | 12 | NA